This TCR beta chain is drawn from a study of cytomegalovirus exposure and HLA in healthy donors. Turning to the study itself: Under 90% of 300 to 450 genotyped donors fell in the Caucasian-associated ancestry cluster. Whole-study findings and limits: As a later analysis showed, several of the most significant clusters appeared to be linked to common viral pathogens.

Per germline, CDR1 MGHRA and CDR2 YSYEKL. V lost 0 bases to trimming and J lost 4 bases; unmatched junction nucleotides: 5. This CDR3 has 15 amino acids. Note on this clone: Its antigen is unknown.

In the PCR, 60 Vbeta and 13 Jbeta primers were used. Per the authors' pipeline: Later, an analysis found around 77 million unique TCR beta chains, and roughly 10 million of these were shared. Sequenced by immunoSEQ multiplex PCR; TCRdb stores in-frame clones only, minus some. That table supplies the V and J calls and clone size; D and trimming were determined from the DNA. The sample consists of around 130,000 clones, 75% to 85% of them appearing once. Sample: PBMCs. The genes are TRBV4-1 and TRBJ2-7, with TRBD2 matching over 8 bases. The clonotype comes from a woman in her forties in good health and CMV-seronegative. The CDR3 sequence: CASSQERGGSYEQYF. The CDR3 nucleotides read TGCGCCAGCAGCCAAGAACGGGGGGGGTCGTACGAGCAGTACTTC.